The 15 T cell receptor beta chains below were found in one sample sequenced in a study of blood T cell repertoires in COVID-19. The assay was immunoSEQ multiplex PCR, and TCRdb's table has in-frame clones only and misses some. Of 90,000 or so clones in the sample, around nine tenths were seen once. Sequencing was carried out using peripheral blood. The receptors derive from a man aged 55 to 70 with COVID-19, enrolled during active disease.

DNA of the CDR3: TGTGCCAGCAGCTTAGCCGGGCTAGCGGGATTCTCCTACAATGAGCAGTTCTTC. Translated, it gives CASSLAGLAGFSYNEQFF. The chain is built from TRBV7-4 and TRBJ2-1; 9 bases are a match to TRBD2. The germline V gene encodes CDR1 SGHVT and CDR2 SQSDAQ. There are 18 residues in the CDR3. V lost 0 bases and J lost 0; bases outside the gene matches: 6.

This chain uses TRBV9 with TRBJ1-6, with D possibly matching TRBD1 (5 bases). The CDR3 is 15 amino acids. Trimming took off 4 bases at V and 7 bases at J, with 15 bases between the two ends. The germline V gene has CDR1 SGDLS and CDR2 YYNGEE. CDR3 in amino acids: CASSPQGLPNSPLHF. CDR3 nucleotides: TGTGCCAGCAGCCCCCAGGGACTCCCGAATTCACCCCTCCACTTT.

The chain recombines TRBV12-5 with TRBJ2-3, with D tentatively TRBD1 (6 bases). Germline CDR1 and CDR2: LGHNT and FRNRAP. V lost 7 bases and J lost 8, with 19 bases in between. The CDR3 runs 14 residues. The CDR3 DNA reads TGTGCTAGTGCCCCCCTCACTGCACAGGGTACGCAGTATTTT. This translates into CASAPLTAQGTQYF. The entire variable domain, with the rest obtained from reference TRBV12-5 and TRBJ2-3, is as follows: DARVTQTPRHKVTEMGQEVTMRCQPILGHNTVFWYRQTMMQGLELLAYFRNRAPLDDSGMPKDRFSAEMPDATLATLKIQPSEPRDSAVYFCASAPLTAQGTQYFGPGTRLTVL.

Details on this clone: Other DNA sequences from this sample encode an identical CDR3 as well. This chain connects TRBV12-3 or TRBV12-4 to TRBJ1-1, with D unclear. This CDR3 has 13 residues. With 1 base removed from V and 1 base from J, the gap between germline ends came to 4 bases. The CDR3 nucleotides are TGTGCCAGCAGTTTAGTCTCGAACACTGAAGCTTTCTTT. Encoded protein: CASSLVSNTEAFF.

The CDR3 is CASSPIREGSNEKLFF. The CDR3 region has the DNA TGTGCCAGCTCACCGATCCGTGAGGGCAGTAATGAAAAACTGTTTTTT. The genes are TRBV18 and TRBJ1-4; no firm D call. CDR1 and CDR2 (germline): KGHSH, LQKENI. The CDR3 runs 16 residues. V was shortened by 3 bases and J by 4 bases, with 15 bases between the two germline ends.

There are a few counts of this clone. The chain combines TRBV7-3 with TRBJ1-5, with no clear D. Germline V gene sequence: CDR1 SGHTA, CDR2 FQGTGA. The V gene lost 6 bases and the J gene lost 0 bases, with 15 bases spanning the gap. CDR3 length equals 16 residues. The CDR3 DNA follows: TGTGCCAGCAGTTTTAAAGCGGCCTATAGCAATCAGCCCCAGCATTTT. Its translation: CASSFKAAYSNQPQHF.

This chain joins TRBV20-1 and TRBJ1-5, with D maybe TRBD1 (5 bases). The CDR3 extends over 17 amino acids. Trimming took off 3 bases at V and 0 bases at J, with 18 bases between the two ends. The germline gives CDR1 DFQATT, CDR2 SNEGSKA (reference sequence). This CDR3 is CSASPSGGSFSNQPQHF. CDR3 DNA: TGCAGTGCTAGTCCCTCGGGGGGAAGCTTTAGCAATCAGCCCCAGCATTTT.

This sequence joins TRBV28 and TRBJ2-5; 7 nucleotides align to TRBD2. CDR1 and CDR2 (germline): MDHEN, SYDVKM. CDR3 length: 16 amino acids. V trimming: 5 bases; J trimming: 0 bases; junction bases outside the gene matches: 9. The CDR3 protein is CASSLGLVSNQETQYF. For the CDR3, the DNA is TGTGCCAGCAGTCTCGGACTAGTCAGTAACCAAGAGACCCAGTACTTC.

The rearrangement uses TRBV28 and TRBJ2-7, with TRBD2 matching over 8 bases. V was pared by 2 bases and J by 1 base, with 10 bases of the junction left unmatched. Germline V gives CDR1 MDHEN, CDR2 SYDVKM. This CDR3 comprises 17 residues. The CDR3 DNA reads TGTGCCAGCAGTTTAAATCGGTGGGGCGGGAGGTCCTACGAGCAGTACTTC. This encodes CASSLNRWGGRSYEQYF. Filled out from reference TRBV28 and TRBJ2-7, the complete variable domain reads DVKVTQSSRYLVKRTGEKVFLECVQDMDHENMFWYRQDPGLGLRLIYFSYDVKMKEKGDIPEGYSVSREKKERFSLILESASTNQTSMYLCASSLNRWGGRSYEQYFGPGTRLTVT.

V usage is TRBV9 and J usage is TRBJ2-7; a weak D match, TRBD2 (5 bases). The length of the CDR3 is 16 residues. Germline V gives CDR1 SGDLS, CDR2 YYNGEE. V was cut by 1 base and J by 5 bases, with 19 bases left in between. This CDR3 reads CASSVTAGLTQNEQYF. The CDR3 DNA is TGTGCCAGCAGCGTAACGGCGGGCCTCACTCAGAACGAGCAGTACTTC.

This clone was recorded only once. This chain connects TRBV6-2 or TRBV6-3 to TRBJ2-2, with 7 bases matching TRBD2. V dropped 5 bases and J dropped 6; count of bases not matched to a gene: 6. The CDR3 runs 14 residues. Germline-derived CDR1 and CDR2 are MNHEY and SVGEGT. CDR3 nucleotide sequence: TGTGCCAGCAGTAGGACTAGAGAGGCCGGGGAGCTGTTTTTT. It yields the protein CASSRTREAGELFF.

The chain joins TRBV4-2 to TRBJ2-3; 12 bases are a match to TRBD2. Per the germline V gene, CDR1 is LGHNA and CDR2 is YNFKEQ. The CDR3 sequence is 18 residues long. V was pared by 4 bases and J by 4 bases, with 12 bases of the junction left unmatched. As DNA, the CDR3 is TGTGCCAGCAGCCTCAGGGAGACTAGCGGGAGATGGGCAGATACGCAGTATTTT. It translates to CASSLRETSGRWADTQYF.

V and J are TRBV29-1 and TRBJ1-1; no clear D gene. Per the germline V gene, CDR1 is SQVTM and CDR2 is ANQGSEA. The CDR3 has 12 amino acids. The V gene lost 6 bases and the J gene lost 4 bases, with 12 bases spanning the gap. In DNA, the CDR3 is TGCAGCGTCAAAAAACGGGTCACTGAAGCTTTCTTT. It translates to CSVKKRVTEAFF.

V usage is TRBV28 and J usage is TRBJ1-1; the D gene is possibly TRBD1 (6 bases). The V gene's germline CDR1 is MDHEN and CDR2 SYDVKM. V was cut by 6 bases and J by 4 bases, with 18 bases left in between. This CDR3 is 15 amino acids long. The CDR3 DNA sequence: TGTGCCAGCAGCGAAAGAACAGGGAGTGTCACTGAAGCTTTCTTT. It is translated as CASSERTGSVTEAFF. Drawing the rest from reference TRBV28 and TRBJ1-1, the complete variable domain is DVKVTQSSRYLVKRTGEKVFLECVQDMDHENMFWYRQDPGLGLRLIYFSYDVKMKEKGDIPEGYSVSREKKERFSLILESASTNQTSMYLCASSERTGSVTEAFFGQGTRLTVV.

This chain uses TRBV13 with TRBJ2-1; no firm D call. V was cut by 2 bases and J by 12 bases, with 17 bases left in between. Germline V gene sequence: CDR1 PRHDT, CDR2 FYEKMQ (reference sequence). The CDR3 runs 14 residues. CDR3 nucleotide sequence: TGTGCCAGCAGCTTAAAATCCGCGACTTTCTGGCAGTTCTTC. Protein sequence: CASSLKSATFWQFF.